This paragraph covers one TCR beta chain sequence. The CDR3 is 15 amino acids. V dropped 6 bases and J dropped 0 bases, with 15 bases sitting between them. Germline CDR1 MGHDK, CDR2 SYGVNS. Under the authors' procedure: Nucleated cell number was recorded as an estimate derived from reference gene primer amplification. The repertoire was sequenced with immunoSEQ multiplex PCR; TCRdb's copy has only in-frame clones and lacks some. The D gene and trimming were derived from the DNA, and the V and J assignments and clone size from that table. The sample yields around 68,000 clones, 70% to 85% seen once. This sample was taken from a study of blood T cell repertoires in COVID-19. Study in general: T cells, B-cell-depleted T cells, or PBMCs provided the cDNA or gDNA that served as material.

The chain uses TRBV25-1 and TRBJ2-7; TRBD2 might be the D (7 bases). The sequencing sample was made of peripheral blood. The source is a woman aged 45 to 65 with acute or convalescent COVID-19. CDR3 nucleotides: TGTGCCAGCAGCAAGGGGAGGGGGAGCTCCTACGAGCAGTACTTC. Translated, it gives CASSKGRGSSYEQYF.